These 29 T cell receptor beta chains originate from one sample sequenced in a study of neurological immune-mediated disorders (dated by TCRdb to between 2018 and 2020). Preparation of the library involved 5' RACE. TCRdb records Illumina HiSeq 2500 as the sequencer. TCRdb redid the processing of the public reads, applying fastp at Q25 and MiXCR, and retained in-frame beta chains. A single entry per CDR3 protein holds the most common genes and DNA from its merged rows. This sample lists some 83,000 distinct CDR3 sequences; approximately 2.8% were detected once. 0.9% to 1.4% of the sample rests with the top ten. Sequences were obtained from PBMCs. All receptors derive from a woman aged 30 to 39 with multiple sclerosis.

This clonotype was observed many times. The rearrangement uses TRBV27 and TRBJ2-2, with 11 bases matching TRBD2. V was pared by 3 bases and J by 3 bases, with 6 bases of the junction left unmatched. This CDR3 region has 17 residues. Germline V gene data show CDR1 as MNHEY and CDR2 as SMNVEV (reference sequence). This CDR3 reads CASSFGRLAGYTGELFF. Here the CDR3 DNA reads TGTGCCAGCAGTTTCGGGAGACTAGCGGGGTACACCGGGGAGCTGTTTTTT.

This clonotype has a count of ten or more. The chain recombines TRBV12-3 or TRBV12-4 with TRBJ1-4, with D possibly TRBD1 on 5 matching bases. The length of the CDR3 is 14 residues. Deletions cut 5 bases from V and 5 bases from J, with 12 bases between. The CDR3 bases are TGTGCCAGCAGTCGGGGCAGGGACAATGAAAAACTGTTTTTT. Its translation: CASSRGRDNEKLFF.

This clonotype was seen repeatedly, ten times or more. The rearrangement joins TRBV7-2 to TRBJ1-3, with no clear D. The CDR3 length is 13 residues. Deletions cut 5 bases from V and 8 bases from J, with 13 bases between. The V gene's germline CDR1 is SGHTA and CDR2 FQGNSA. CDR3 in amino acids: CASSLTWTDTIYF. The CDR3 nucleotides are TGTGCCAGCAGCCTCACGTGGACGGACACCATATATTTT.

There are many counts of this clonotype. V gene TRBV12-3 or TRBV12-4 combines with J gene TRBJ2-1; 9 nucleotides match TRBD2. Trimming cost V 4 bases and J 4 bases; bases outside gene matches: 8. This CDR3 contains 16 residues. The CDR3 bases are TGTGCCAGCAGTTCGGGACTAGCCATACCATACAATGAGCAGTTCTTC. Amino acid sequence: CASSSGLAIPYNEQFF.

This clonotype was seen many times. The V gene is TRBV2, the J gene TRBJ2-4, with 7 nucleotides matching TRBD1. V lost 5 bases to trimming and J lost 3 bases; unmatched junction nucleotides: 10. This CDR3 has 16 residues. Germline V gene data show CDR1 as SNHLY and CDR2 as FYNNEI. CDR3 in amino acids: CASSSSPGQLKNIQYF. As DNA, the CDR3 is TGTGCCAGCAGTTCTTCTCCGGGACAGCTCAAAAACATTCAGTACTTC.

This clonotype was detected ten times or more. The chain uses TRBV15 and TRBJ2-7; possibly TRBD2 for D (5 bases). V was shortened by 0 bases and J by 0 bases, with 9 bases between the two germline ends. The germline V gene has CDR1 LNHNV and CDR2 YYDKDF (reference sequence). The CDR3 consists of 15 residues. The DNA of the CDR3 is TGTGCCACCAGCAGAGATGCGGGCGGCTCCTACGAGCAGTACTTC. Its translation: CATSRDAGGSYEQYF.

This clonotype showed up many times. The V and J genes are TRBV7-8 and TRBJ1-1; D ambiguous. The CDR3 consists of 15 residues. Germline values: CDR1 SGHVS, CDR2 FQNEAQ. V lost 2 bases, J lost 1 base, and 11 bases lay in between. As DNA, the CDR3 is TGTGCCAGCAGCTTATACCGACGACAGAACACTGAAGCTTTCTTT. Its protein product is CASSLYRRQNTEAFF.

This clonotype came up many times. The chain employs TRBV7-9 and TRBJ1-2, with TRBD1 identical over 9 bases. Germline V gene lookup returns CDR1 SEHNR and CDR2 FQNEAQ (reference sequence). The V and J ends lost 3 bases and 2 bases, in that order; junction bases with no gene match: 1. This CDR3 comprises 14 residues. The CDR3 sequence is CASSFGQGNYGYTF. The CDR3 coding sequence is TGTGCCAGCAGCTTCGGACAGGGGAACTATGGCTACACCTTC.

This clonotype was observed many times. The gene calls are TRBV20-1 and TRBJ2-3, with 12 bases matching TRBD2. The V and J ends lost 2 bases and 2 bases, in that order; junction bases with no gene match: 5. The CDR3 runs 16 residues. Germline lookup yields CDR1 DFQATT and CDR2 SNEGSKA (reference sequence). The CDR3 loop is CSARILAGGDTDTQYF. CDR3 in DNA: TGCAGTGCTAGAATACTAGCGGGAGGAGACACAGATACGCAGTATTTT.

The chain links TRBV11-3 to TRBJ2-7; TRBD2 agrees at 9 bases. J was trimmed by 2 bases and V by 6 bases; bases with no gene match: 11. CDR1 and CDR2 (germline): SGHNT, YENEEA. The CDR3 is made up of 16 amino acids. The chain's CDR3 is CASRQGSVAGAYEQYF. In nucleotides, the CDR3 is TGTGCCAGCAGACAGGGGTCGGTAGCGGGGGCCTACGAGCAGTACTTC.

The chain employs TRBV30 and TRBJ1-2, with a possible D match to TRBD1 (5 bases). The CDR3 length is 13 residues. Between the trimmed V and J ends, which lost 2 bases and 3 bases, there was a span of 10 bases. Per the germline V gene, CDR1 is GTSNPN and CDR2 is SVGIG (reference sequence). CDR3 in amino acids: CAWSLGRDYGYTF. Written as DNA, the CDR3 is TGTGCCTGGAGTTTGGGCAGGGACTATGGCTACACCTTC.

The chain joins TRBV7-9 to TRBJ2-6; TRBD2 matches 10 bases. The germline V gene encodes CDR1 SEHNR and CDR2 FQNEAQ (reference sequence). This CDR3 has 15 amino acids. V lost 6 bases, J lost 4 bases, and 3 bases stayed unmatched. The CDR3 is CASREREGGANVLTF. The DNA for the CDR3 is TGTGCCAGCAGGGAGCGGGAGGGAGGGGCCAACGTCCTGACTTTC.

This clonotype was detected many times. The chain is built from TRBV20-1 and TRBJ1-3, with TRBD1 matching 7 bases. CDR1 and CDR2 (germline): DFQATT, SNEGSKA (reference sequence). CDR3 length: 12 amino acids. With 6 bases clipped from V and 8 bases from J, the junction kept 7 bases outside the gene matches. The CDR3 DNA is TGCAGTGCACCGGGACAGCCGGACACCATATATTTT. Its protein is CSAPGQPDTIYF.

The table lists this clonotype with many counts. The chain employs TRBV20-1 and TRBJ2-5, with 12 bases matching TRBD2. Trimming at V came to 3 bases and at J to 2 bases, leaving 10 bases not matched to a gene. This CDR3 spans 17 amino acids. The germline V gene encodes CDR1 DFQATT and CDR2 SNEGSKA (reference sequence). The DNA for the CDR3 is TGCAGTGCTAGCTTTGTCGGACTAGCGGGACTTCAAGAGACCCAGTACTTC. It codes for CSASFVGLAGLQETQYF.

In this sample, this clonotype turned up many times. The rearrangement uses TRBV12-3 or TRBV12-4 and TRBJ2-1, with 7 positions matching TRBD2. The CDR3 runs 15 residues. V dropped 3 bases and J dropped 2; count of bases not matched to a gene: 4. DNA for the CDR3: TGTGCCAGCAGTTTCCCCGGGGGGACCTACAATGAGCAGTTCTTC. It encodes CASSFPGGTYNEQFF.

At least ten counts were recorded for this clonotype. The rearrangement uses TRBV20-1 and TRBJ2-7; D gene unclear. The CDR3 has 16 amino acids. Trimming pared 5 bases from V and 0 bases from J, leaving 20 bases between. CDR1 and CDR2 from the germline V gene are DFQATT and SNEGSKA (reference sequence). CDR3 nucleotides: TGCAGTGCTCATTGGGCAAAGACCATCAGCTCCTACGAGCAGTACTTC. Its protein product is CSAHWAKTISSYEQYF.

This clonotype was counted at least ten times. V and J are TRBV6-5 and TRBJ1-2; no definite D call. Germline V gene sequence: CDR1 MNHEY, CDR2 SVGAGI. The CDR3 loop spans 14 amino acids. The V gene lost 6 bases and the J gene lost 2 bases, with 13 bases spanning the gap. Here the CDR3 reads CASRPLPENYGYTF. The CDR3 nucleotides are TGTGCCAGCAGACCACTCCCAGAGAACTATGGCTACACCTTC.

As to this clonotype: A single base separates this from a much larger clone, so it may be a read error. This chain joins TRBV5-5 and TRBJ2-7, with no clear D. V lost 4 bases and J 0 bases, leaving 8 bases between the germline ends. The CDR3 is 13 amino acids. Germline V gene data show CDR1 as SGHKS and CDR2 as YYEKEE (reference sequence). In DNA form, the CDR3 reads TGTGCCAGCAGCGTGCAGCGCTCCTACGAGCAGTACTTC. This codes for CASSVQRSYEQYF.

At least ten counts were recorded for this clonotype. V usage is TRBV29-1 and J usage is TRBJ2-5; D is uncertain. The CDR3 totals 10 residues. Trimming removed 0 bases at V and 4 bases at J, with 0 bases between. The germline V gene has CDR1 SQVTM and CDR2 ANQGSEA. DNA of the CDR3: TGCAGCGTTGAAGAAGAGACCCAGTACTTC. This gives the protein CSVEEETQYF. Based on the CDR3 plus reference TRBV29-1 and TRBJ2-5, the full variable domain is SAVISQKPSRDICQRGTSLTIQCQVDSQVTMMFWYRQQPGQSLTLIATANQGSEATYESGFVIDKFPISRPNLTFSTLTVSNMSPEDSSIYLCSVEEETQYFGPGTRLLVL.

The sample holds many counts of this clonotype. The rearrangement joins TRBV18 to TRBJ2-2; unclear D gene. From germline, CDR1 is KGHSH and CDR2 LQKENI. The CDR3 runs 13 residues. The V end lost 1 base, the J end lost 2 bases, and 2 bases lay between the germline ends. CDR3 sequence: CASSPLNTGELFF. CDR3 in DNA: TGTGCCAGCTCACCACTAAACACCGGGGAGCTGTTTTTT. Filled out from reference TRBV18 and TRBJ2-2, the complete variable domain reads NAGVMQNPRHLVRRRGQEARLRCSPMKGHSHVYWYRQLPEEGLKFMVYLQKENIIDESGMPKERFSAEFPKEGPSILRIQQVVRGDSAAYFCASSPLNTGELFFGEGSRLTVL.

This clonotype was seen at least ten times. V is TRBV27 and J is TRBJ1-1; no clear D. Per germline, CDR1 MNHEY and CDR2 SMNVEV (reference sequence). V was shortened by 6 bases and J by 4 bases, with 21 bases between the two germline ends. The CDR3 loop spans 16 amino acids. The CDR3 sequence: CASSLLPPGGGTEAFF. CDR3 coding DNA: TGTGCCAGCAGCCTCCTGCCGCCGGGAGGCGGCACTGAAGCTTTCTTT.

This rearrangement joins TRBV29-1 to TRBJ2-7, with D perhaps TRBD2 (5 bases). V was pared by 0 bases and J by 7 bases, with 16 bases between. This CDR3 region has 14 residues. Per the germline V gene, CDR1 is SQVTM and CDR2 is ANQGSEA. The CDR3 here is CSVEDRAGSGEQYF. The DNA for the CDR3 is TGCAGCGTTGAAGATAGGGCCGGTTCGGGGGAGCAGTACTTC.

CDR3 bases: TGTGCCAGCAGTTTAACCGACAGGGCCTCTGAAGCTTTCTTT. It yields the protein CASSLTDRASEAFF. The V and J genes are TRBV28 and TRBJ1-1; 7 nucleotides agree with TRBD1. The CDR3 spans 14 residues. Germline values: CDR1 MDHEN, CDR2 SYDVKM. V lost 2 bases, J lost 6 bases, and 6 bases stayed unmatched. Looking up the rest from reference TRBV28 and TRBJ1-1 gives the full variable domain: DVKVTQSSRYLVKRTGEKVFLECVQDMDHENMFWYRQDPGLGLRLIYFSYDVKMKEKGDIPEGYSVSREKKERFSLILESASTNQTSMYLCASSLTDRASEAFFGQGTRLTVV.

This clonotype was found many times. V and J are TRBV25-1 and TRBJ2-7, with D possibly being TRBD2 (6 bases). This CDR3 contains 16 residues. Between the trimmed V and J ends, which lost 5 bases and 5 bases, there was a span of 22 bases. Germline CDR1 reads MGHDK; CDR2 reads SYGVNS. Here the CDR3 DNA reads TGTGCCAGCAGTAATTTCCCCCCCAGGGAGGTCCACGAGCAGTACTTC. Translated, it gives CASSNFPPREVHEQYF.

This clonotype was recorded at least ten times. The CDR3 DNA follows: TGCAGTGCTAGGGCAACCGGGACGGTAAATCAGCCCCAGCATTTT. It codes for CSARATGTVNQPQHF. The rearrangement joins TRBV20-1 to TRBJ1-5; perhaps TRBD1 as D (5 bases). V shed 3 bases and J shed 4 bases, with 16 bases lying between them. This CDR3 is built from 15 residues. CDR1 and CDR2 (germline): DFQATT, SNEGSKA (reference sequence).

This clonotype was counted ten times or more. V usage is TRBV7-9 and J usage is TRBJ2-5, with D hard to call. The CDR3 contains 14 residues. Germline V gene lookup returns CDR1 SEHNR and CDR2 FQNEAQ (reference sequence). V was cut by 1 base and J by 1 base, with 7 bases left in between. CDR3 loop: CASSLGSAQETQYF. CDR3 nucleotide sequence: TGTGCCAGCAGCTTAGGGTCTGCCCAAGAGACCCAGTACTTC. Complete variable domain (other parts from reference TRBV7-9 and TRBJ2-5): DTGVSQNPRHKITKRGQNVTFRCDPISEHNRLYWYRQTLGQGPEFLTYFQNEAQLEKSRLLSDRFSAERPKGSFSTLEIQRTEQGDSAMYLCASSLGSAQETQYFGPGTRLLVL.

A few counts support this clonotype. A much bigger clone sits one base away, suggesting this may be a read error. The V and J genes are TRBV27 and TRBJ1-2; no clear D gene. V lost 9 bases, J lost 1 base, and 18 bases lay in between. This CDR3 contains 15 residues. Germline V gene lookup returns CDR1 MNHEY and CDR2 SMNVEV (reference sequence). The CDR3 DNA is TGTGCCAGATCCCGCCGGACCGCTAATAACTATGGCTACACCTTC. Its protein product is CARSRRTANNYGYTF.

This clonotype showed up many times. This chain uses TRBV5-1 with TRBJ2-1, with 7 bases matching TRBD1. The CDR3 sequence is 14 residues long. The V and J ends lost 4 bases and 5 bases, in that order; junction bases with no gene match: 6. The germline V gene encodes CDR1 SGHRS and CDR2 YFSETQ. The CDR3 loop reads CASSQTTGNNEQFF. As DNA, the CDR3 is TGCGCCAGCAGCCAGACGACAGGGAACAATGAGCAGTTCTTC.

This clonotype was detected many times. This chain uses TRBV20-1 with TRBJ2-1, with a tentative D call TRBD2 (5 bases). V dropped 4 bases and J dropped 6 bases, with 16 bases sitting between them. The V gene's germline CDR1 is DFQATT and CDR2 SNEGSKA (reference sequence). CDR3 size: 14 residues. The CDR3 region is CSAIRSSFGNEQFF. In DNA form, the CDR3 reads TGCAGTGCTATTCGGTCTAGCTTCGGCAATGAGCAGTTCTTC.